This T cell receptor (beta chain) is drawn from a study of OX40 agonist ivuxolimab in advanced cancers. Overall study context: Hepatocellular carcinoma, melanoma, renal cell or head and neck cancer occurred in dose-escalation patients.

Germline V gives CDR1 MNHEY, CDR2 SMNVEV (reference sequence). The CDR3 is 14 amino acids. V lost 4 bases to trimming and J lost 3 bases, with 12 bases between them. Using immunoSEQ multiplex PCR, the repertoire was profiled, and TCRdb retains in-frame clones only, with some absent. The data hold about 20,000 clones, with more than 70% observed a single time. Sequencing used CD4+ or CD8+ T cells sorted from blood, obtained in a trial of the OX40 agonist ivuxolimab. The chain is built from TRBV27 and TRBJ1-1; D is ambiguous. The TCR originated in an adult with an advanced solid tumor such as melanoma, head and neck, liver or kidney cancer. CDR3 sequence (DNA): TGTGCCAGCAGTTATGGGCTTACGGACACTGAAGCTTTCTTT. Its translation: CASSYGLTDTEAFF.